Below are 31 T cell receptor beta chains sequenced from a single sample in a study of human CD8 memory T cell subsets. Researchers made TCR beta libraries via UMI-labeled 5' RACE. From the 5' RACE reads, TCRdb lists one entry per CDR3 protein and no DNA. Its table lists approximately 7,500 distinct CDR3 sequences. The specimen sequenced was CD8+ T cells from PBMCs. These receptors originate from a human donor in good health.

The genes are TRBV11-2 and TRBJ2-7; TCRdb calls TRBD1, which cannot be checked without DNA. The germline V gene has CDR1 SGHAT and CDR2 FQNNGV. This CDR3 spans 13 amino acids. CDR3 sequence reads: CASSPGTDYEQYF.

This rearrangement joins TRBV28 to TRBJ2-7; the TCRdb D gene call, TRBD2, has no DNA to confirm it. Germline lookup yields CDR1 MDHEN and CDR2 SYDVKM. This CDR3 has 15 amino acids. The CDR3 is CASSLPGGFFYEQYF.

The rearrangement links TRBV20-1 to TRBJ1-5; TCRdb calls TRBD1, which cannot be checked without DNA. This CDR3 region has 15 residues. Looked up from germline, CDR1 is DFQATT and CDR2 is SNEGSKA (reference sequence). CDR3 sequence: CSARSDGISNQPQHF.

CDR3 sequence reads: CASGQLAGGDTQYF. The J gene is TRBJ2-3, the V gene TRBV11-2; TCRdb proposes TRBD2, but this gene call is untestable without DNA. The germline CDR1 and CDR2 sequences are SGHAT and FQNNGV. This CDR3 region has 14 residues. Full variable domain (remainder filled in from reference TRBV11-2 and TRBJ2-3): EAGVAQSPRYKIIEKRQSVAFWCNPISGHATLYWYQQILGQGPKLLIQFQNNGVVDDSQLPKDRFSAERLKGVDSTLKIQPAKLEDSAVYLCASGQLAGGDTQYFGPGTRLTVL.

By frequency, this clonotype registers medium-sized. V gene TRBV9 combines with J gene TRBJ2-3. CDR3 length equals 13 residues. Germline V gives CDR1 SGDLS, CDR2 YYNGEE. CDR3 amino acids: CASSGGPSDTQYF. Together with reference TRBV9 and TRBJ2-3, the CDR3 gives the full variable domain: DSGVTQTPKHLITATGQRVTLRCSPRSGDLSVYWYQQSLDQGLQFLIQYYNGEERAKGNILERFSAQQFPDLHSELNLSSLELGDSALYFCASSGGPSDTQYFGPGTRLTVL.

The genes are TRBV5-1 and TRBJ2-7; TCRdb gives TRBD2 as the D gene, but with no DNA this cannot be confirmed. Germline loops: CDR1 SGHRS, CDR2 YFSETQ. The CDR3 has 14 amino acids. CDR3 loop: CASSDVPTTGEQYF.

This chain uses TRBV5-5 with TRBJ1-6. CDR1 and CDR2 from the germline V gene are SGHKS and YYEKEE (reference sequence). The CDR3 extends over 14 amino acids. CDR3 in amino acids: CASSFGYMNSPLHF.

The CDR3 sequence: CASSVPVDRALAGELYEQYF. This rearrangement joins TRBV2 to TRBJ2-7; TCRdb names TRBD2, which stays unverified in the absence of DNA. Germline loops: CDR1 SNHLY, CDR2 FYNNEI. The CDR3 contains 20 residues.

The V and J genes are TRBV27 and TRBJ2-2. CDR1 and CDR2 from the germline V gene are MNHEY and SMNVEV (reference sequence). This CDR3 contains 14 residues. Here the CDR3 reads CASSFVTGTGELFF.

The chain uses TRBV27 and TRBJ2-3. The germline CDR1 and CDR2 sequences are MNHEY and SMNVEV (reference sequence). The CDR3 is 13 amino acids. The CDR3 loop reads CASRPQLEDTQYF.

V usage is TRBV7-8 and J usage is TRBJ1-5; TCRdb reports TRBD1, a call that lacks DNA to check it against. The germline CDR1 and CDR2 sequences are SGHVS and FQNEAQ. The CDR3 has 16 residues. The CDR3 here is CASSSPMGGDNQPQHF.

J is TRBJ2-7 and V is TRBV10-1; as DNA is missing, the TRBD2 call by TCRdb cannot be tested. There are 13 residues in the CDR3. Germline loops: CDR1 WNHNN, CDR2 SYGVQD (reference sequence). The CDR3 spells CASWTSGSSEQYF.

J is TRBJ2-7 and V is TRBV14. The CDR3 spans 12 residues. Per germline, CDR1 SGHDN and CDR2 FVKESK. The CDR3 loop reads CASSPTPYEQYF.

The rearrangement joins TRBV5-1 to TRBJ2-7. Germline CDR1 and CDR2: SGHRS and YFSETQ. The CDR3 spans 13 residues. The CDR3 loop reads CASSPDGLYEQYF.

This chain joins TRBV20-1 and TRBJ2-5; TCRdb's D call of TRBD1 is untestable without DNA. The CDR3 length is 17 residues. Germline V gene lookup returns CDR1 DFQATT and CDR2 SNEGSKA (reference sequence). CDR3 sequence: CSAQPPPGEVRVETQYF.

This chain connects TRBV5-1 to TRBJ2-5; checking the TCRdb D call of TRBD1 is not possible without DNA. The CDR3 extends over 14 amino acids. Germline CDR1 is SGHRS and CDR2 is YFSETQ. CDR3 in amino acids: CASSLWGPGETQYF.

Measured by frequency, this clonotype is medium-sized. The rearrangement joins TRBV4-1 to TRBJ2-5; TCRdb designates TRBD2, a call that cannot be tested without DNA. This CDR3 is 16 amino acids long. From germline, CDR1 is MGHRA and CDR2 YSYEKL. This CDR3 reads CASSQGQREGRETQYF.

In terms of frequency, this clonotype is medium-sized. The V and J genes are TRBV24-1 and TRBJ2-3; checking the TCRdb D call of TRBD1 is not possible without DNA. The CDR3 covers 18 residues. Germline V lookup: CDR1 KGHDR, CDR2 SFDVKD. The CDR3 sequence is CATSDFRGDRGETDTQYF.

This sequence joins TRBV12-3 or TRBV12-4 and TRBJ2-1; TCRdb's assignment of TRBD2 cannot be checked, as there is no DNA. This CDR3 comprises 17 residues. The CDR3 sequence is CASSPTPGTSADNEQFF.

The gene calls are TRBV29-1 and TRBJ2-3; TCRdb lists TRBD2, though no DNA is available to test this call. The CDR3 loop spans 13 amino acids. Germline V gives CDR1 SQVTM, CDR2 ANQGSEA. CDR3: CSASSAGADTQYF.

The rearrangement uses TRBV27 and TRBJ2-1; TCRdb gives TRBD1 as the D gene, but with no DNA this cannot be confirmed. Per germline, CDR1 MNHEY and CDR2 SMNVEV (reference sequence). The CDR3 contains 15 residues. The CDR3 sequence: CASSRTGLNYNEQFF.

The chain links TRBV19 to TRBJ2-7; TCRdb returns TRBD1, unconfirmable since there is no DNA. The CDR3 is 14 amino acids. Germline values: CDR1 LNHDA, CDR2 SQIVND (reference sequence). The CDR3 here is CASQRTGGIYEQYF.

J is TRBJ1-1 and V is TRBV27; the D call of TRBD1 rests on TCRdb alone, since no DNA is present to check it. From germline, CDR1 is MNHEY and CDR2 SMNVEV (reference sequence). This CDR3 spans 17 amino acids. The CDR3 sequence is CASSLRTGGGFDTEAFF.

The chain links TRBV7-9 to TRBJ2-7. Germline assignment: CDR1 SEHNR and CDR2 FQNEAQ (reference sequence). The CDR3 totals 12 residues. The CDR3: CASSFMTYEQYF.

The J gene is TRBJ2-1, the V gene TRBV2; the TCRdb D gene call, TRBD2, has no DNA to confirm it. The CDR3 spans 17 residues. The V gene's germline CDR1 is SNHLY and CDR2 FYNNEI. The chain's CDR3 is CASTSGTSGSFYNEQFF.

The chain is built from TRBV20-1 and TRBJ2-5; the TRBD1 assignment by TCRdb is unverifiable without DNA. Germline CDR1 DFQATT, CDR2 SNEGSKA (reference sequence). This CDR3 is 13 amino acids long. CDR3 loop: CSARGPYQETQYF.

CDR3: CASSSDAEQFF. V is TRBV28 and J is TRBJ2-1. The germline V gene encodes CDR1 MDHEN and CDR2 SYDVKM. The CDR3 length is 11 residues.

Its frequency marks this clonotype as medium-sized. The CDR3 here is CASSSGTSGRARYEQFF. The V call is TRBV11-2, the J call TRBJ2-1; TCRdb's D call of TRBD2 is untestable without DNA. The CDR3 consists of 17 residues. Germline assignment: CDR1 SGHAT and CDR2 FQNNGV.

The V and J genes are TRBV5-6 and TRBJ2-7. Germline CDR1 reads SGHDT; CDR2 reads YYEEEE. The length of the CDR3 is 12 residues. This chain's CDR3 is CASSYAIKEQYF.

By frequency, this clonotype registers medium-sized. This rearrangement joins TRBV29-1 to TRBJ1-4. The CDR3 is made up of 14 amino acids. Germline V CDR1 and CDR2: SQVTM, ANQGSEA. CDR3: CSVVGSATNEKLFF.

This chain's CDR3 is CASSPSDRARGYEQYF. The rearrangement uses TRBV28 and TRBJ2-7; TCRdb returns TRBD1, unconfirmable since there is no DNA. Germline CDR1 reads MDHEN; CDR2 reads SYDVKM. The length of the CDR3 is 16 residues.